Listed here is a single TCR beta chain. Per the study methods: Amplification of reference gene primers was used by the study to estimate nucleated cell counts. Assay: immunoSEQ multiplex PCR; the TCRdb copy retains only in-frame clones and omits some. V and J calls and clone size follow that table, whereas D and trimming were derived from the DNA. The sample has more than 80,000 clones; around nine tenths are singletons. The sample comes from a study of blood T cell repertoires in COVID-19. Study background: COVID-19 samples, acute and convalescent, were from the United States, Italy and Spain. The analysed material was cDNA or gDNA that came from T cells, B-cell-depleted T cells, or PBMCs.

This CDR3 contains 16 residues. Trimming cost V 6 bases and J 6 bases; bases outside gene matches: 13. CDR1 and CDR2 from the germline V gene are MNHEY and SMNVEV (reference sequence). This sequence joins TRBV27 and TRBJ1-1; 10 positions match TRBD1. The sample taken for sequencing was peripheral blood. This clonotype originated in a middle-aged man with acute or convalescent COVID-19. In DNA, the CDR3 is TGTGCCAGCAGAATCCCGGGACAGGGGCAGACCTCTGAAGCTTTCTTT. Amino acid sequence: CASRIPGQGQTSEAFF.